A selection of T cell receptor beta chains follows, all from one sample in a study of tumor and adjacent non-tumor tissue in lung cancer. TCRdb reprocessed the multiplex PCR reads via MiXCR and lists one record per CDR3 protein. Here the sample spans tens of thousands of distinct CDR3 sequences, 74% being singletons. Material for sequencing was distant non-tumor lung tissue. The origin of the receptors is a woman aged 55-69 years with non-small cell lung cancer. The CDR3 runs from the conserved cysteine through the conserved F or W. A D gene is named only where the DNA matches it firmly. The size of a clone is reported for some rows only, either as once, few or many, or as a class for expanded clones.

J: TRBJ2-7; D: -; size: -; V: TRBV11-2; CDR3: CANRLGYAVGPYEQYF; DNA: TGTGCCAACAGGTTAGGATACGCGGTGGGCCCCTACGAACAGTACTTC
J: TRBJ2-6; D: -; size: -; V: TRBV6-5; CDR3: CASRPTDRSGANVPTF; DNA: TGTGCCAGCAGACCAACGGACAGATCGGGGGCCAACGTCCCGACTTTC
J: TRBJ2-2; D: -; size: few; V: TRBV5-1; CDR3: CASSFENAGELFF; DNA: TGCGCCAGCAGCTTCGAGAACGCCGGGGAGCTGTTTTTT
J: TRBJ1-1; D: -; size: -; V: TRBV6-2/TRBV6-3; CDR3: CASSYSGAEVFF; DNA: TGTGCCAGCAGTTACTCTGGGGCTGAAGTTTTCTTT
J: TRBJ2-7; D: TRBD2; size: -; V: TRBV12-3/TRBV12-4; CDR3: CASSFVLAGNYEQYF; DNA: TGTGCCAGCAGTTTCGTCCTAGCGGGGAATTACGAGCAGTACTTC
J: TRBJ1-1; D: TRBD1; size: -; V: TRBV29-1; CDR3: CSVGLGTGAKAFF; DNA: TGTAGCGTTGGACTTGGGACAGGGGCTAAAGCTTTCTTT
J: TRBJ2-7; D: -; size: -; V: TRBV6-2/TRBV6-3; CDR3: CASSPEAMELSYEQYF; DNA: TGTGCCAGCAGTCCGGAAGCGATGGAACTCTCCTACGAGCAGTACTTC
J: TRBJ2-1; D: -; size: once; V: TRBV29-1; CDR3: CSVTVGLGSYNKQFF; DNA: TGCAGCGTTACGGTGGGGCTTGGATCCTACAATAAGCAGTTCTTC
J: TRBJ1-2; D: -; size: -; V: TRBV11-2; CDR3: CASRLGSGDYTF; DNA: TGTGCAAGCAGGTTAGGTTCGGGAGACTACACCTTC
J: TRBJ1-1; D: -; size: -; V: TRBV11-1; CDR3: CASSRLGSADAFF; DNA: TGTGCCAGCAGCCGATTGGGCAGTGCTGATGCTTTCTTT
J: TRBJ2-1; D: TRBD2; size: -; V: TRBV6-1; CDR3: CVSSEQAGRYSEQFF; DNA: TGTGTCAGCAGTGAGCAAGCGGGACGATACAGTGAGCAGTTCTTC
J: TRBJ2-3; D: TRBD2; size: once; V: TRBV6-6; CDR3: CAIAIGLAGGLADTQYF; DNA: TGTGCCATCGCCATTGGACTAGCGGGAGGGTTGGCAGATACGCAGTATTTT
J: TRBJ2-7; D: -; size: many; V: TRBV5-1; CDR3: CASSYDSAREQYF; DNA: TGCGCCAGCAGTTATGACAGTGCCCGGGAGCAGTACTTC
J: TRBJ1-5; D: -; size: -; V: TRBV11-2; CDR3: CTSGYHSNQPQHF; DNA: TGTACCAGCGGCTATCATAGTAATCAGCCCCAGCATTTT
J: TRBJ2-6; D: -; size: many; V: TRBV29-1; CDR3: CSANPSGANVLTF; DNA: TGCAGCGCGAACCCCTCTGGGGCCAACGTCCTGACTTTC
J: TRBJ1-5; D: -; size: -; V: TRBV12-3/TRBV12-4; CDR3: CASSPTGLQPQHF; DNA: TGTGCCAGCAGCCCGACGGGGCTTCAGCCCCAGCATTTT
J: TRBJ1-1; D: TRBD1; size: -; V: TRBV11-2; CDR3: CASNIGTGGPNNEAFF; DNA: TGTGCCAGCAACATTGGGACAGGGGGCCCGAACAATGAGGCTTTCTTT
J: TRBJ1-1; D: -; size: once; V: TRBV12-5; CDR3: CASAIGINGVTEAFF; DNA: TGTGCAAGTGCCATAGGAATAAATGGGGTCACTGAAGCTTTCTTT
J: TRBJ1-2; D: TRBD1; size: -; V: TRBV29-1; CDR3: CSVGVLRTGAYGYTF; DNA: TGCAGCGTTGGGGTGTTGAGGACAGGGGCGTATGGCTACACCTTC
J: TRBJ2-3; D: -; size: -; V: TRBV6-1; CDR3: CASIENHPRQKTDTQYF; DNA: TGTGCCAGCATTGAAAATCACCCCAGACAAAAGACAGATACGCAGTATTTT
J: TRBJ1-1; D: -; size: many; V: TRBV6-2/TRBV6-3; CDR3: CASSSRGGRNTEAFF; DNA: TGTGCCAGCAGTTCCCGGGGGGGACGCAACACTGAAGCTTTCTTT
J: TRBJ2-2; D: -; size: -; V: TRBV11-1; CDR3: CASSAWTGVNIGELSF; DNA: TGTGCCAGCAGCGCCTGGACGGGGGTGAACATCGGGGAGCTGTCTTTT
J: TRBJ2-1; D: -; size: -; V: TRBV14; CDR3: CVSSQVGNIHNEQFF; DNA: TGTGTCAGCAGCCAAGTCGGGAACATACACAATGAGCAGTTCTTC
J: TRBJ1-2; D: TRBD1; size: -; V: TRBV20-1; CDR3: CSADDRGLYGYTF; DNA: TGCAGTGCTGACGACAGGGGTCTCTATGGCTACACCTTC
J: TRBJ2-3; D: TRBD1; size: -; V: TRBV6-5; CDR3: CGSSYDRECRDTQYF; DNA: TGTGGCAGCAGTTATGACAGGGAGTGCAGAGATACGCAGTATTTT
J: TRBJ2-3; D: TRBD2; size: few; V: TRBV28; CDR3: CASSLLGGGTVDTQYF; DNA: TGTGCCAGCAGTTTACTGGGCGGGGGGACTGTAGATACGCAGTATTTT
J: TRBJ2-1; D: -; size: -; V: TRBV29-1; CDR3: CSVEPQWAFFDFNEQFF; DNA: TGCAGTGTGGAACCTCAGTGGGCCTTTTTCGATTTCAATGAGCAGTTCTTC
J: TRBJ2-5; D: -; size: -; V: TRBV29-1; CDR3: CSLVPHETQYF; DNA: TGCAGCCTTGTGCCCCATGAGACCCAGTACTTC
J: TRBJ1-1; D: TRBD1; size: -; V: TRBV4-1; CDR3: CASSQGQGAKAEASF; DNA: TGCGCCAGTAGTCAAGGACAGGGGGCGAAGGCTGAAGCTTCCTTT
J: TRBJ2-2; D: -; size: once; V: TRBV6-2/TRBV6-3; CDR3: CTSKGTLAGWNTGELFF; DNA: TGTACCAGCAAGGGGACCCTGGCGGGATGGAACACCGGGGAGCTGTTTTTT
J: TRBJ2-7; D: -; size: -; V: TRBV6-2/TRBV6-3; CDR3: CASNYSDGTTYEHYF; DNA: TGTGCCAGCAATTACTCTGACGGAACCACCTACGAGCACTACTTC
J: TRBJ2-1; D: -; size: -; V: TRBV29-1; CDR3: CSVGSEQFF; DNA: TGCAGCGTTGGAAGTGAGCAGTTTTTC
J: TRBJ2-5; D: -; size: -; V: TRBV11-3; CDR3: CASSSGRLLEIQYF; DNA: TGTGCAAGCAGCTCCGGACGGCTTCTTGAGATCCAGTACTTC
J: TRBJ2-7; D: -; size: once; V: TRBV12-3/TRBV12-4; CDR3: CACRIQGYSYEQYF; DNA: TGCGCCTGCAGAATACAAGGGTACTCCTACGAGCAGTACTTC
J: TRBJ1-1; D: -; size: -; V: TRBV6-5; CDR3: CASNPREKTEAFF; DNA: TGTGCCAGCAACCCGAGAGAGAAGACCGAAGCTTTCTTT
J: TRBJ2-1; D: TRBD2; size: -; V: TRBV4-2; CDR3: CACSQDPSGGARNEQFF; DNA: TGTGCCTGCAGCCAAGATCCGAGCGGGGGGGCCCGTAATGAGCAGTTCTTC
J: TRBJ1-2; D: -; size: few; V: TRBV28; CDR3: CASSPLLAGFYGYTF; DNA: TGTGCCAGCAGTCCCCTGCTCGCCGGCTTCTATGGCTACACCTTC
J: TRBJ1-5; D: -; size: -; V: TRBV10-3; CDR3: CAIAGCSNQPRHF; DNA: TGTGCCATCGCGGGGTGTAGCAATCAGCCCCGGCATTTT
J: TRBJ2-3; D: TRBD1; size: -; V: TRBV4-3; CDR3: CASSRDRLATGTDTQYF; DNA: TGCGCCAGCAGCCGAGATCGGCTAGCTACGGGGACAGATACACAGTATTTT
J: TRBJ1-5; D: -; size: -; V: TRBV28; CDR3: CPPVQQKGCNQPQHF; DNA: TGTCCCCCAGTACAGCAAAAAGGGTGCAATCAGCCCCAGCATTTT
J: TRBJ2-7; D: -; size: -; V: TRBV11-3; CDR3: CASSRNKGYEQYF; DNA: TGTGCCAGCAGCCGGAACAAGGGGTACGAGCAGTACTTC
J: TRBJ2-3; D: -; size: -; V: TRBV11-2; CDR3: CASSLGAGQSTDTQYF; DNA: TGTGCCAGCAGCTTGGGAGCGGGACAGTCCACGGATACGCAGTATTTT
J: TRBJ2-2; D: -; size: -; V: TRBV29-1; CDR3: CSVRGDHGTGELFF; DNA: TGCAGCGTCCGAGGGGACCATGGGACCGGGGAGCTGTTTTTT
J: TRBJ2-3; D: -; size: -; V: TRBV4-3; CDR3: CASGQGGVNTDTQYF; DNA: TGCGCCAGCGGCCAAGGAGGCGTCAACACAGATACGCAGTATTTT
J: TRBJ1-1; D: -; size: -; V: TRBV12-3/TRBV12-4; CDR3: CASSQILQGLEAFF; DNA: TGTGCAAGCAGTCAGATACTCCAGGGGCTTGAAGCTTTCTTT
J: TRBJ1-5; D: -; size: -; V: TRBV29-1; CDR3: CSVSLGGENQPQHF; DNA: TGCAGCGTCAGCCTGGGTGGGGAGAATCAGCCCCAGCATTTT
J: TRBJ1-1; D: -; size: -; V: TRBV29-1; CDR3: CSVGQEAHEAFF; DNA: TGCAGCGTTGGACAGGAGGCTCACGAAGCTTTCTTT
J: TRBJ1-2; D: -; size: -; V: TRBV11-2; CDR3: CASCVEVGTGYTF; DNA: TGTGCCAGCTGCGTAGAGGTGGGGACTGGCTACACCTTC
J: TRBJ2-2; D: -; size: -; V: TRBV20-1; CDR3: CSALRTVGADGELFF; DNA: TGCAGTGCTCTGAGGACAGTGGGCGCGGACGGGGAGCTGTTTTTT
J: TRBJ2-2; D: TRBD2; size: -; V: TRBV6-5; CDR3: CASSRLAGINNTGEMFF; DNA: TGTGCCAGCAGCCGACTAGCGGGGATCAATAACACCGGGGAGATGTTTTTT
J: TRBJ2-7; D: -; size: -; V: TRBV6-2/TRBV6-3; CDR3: CAGSYRVDKREQYF; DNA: TGTGCCGGCAGTTATCGAGTTGACAAGCGCGAGCAATACTTC
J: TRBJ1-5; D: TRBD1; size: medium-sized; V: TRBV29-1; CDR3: CSVAGTVNQPQHF; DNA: TGCAGCGTAGCTGGGACAGTCAATCAGCCCCAGCATTTT
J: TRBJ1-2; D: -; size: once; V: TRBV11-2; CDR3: CANCLGSGVYTF; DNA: TGTGCCAACTGCTTAGGTTCGGGAGTCTACACTTTC
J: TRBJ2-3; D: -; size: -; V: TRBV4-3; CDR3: CASCQGAWSVTDTQYF; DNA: TGCGCCAGCTGCCAAGGGGCATGGAGCGTCACAGATACGCAGTATTTT
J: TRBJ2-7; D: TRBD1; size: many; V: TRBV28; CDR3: CASSYSGQGHEQYF; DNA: TGTGCCAGCAGCTATTCGGGACAGGGGCACGAGCAGTACTTC